This is a list of T cell receptor beta chains from one sample in a study of CD8 T cells in Susac syndrome. MiXCR, applied by TCRdb to the immunoSEQ multiplex PCR reads, yields one record per CDR3 protein. The sample holds approximately 190,000 distinct CDR3 sequences; around 93% are singletons and the top ten take less than 0.2%. Sequencing input: CD8+ T cells from PBMCs. All receptors come from a human donor with Susac syndrome. CDR3s include the opening cysteine and the closing phenylalanine or tryptophan. The D gene is left open where the match is weak. For some rows the clone size is stated as once, few or many, or as a class when expanded; others skip it.

J,D,size,V,DNA,CDR3
TRBJ2-7,TRBD1,.,TRBV27,TGTGCCAGCAGGACGGGACAGGGGCACTACGAGCAGTACTTC,CASRTGQGHYEQYF
TRBJ2-7,TRBD2,.,TRBV2,TGTGCCAGCAGGGCCCCTGGGGGGGACGAGCAGTACTTC,CASRAPGGDEQYF
TRBJ2-5,.,once,TRBV24-1,TGTGCCACCAGTGATTGGGGGTCAGATAACAAAGAGACCCAGTACTTC,CATSDWGSDNKETQYF
TRBJ2-1,.,.,TRBV20-1,TGCAGTGCTAGAGCTAGGGGGGGCTTCTACAATGAGCAGTTCTTC,CSARARGGFYNEQFF
TRBJ2-1,TRBD2,.,TRBV13,TGTGCCAGCAGCAACGCGGGGCTAGCGGGAGAATACAATGAGCAGTTCTTC,CASSNAGLAGEYNEQFF
TRBJ2-6,.,.,TRBV7-9,TGTGCCAGCAGCTTAGATGATGGCTCTGGGGCCAACGTCCTGACTTTC,CASSLDDGSGANVLTF
TRBJ1-1,TRBD1,.,TRBV4-1,TGCGCCAGCAGCCAAGATTCGGCAGGGGGCTGGGGCACTGAAGCTTTCTTT,CASSQDSAGGWGTEAFF
TRBJ1-5,TRBD1,.,TRBV5-1,TGCGCCAGCAGCCGGACAGGGATGAATCAGCCCCAGCATTTT,CASSRTGMNQPQHF
TRBJ2-1,TRBD2,.,TRBV12-3/TRBV12-4,TGTGCCAGCAGTTTGGACGGGAGGTCCTACAATGAGCAGTTCTTC,CASSLDGRSYNEQFF
TRBJ1-5,.,.,TRBV28,TGTGCCAGCAGTTTCACCGGGAGCAATCAGCCCCAGCATTTT,CASSFTGSNQPQHF
TRBJ2-7,.,.,TRBV15,TGTGCCACCAGCAGAGAGGGGCGGGGGACACCCTACGAGCAGTACTTC,CATSREGRGTPYEQYF
TRBJ2-7,.,once,TRBV30,TGTGCCTGGGCCCGGGACGTCTCCTACGAGCAGTACTTC,CAWARDVSYEQYF
TRBJ1-5,.,.,TRBV4-1,TGCGCCAGCAGCCAAGGCAAGAATTCCCCTAGCAATCAGCCCCAGCATTTT,CASSQGKNSPSNQPQHF
TRBJ2-1,TRBD2,.,TRBV4-1,TGCGCCAGCAGCCAAGCAAGCGGGAGTCCCTACAATGAGCAGTTCTTC,CASSQASGSPYNEQFF
TRBJ2-5,TRBD2,.,TRBV7-7,TGTGCTAGCAGCACAAGACTAGCTCAAGAGACCCAGTACTTC,CASSTRLAQETQYF
TRBJ1-2,.,.,TRBV5-8,TGTGCCAGCAGCTCCGGACAGTACTATGGCTACACCTTC,CASSSGQYYGYTF
TRBJ1-6,.,.,TRBV19,TGTGCCAGTAGTATAGGGCAGCAAAATTCACCCCTCCACTTT,CASSIGQQNSPLHF
TRBJ2-1,TRBD2,.,TRBV24-1,TGTGCCACCAGTGATTTCGAGCGGGAGATAGATGAGCAGTTCTTC,CATSDFEREIDEQFF
TRBJ2-7,.,.,TRBV6-6,TGTGCCAGCAGCCCGGGGCAGACGAACTCCTACGAGCAGTACTTC,CASSPGQTNSYEQYF
TRBJ1-6,.,.,TRBV5-6,TGTGCCAGCAGCTTGGATCAGGGCTCGGCCCTCCACTTT,CASSLDQGSALHF
TRBJ1-5,.,.,TRBV19,TGTGCCAGTAGTATTCTACATATTAGCAATCAGCCCCAGCATTTT,CASSILHISNQPQHF
TRBJ2-7,TRBD1,.,TRBV19,TGTGCCAGTAGTCCCGGGACAGTCTACGAGCAGTACTTC,CASSPGTVYEQYF
TRBJ1-2,.,once,TRBV27,TGTGCCAGCAGTTTCACGGGAGGCTATGGCTACACCTTC,CASSFTGGYGYTF
TRBJ2-7,.,once,TRBV9,TGTGCCAGCAGCAACCGCAGAGAGGCCAGCTCCTACGAGCAGTACTTC,CASSNRREASSYEQYF
TRBJ2-7,.,.,TRBV20-1,TGCAGTGCTAGAGATCTCGCGAGCTCCTACGAGCAGTACTTC,CSARDLASSYEQYF
TRBJ2-5,TRBD1,few,TRBV9,TGTGCCAGCAGCGTAGGGACAGGGGGGGTCGAGACCCAGTACTTC,CASSVGTGGVETQYF
TRBJ1-6,.,.,TRBV9,TGTGCCAGCAGCGTAGCTGGGGGCTTGGGGTCACCCCTCCACTTT,CASSVAGGLGSPLHF
TRBJ2-1,TRBD2,.,TRBV20-1,TGCAGTGCCCTGAGACTAGCGGGAGGGCCCTACAATGAGCAGTTCTTC,CSALRLAGGPYNEQFF
TRBJ2-3,TRBD1,.,TRBV7-9,TGTGCCAGCAGCCCGGGACAGGGGGTAGCAGATACGCAGTATTTT,CASSPGQGVADTQYF
TRBJ1-2,TRBD1,.,TRBV9,TGTGCCAGCAGCGGAGGATCCGGGACAGGGGGCATTAACTATGGCTACACCTTC,CASSGGSGTGGINYGYTF
TRBJ2-3,.,.,TRBV11-2,TGTGCCAGCAGCCCTTCATTTCCTCCCACAGATACGCAGTATTTT,CASSPSFPPTDTQYF
TRBJ2-1,TRBD2,.,TRBV7-3,TGTGCCAGCAGCTTCGATAGCGGGGATGAGCAGTTCTTC,CASSFDSGDEQFF
TRBJ2-1,TRBD1,.,TRBV5-1,TGCGCCAGCAGCTTAACACAGGGGGACAATGAGCAGTTCTTC,CASSLTQGDNEQFF
TRBJ2-1,.,.,TRBV7-2,TGTGCCAGCAGCTTAGATCCGGGAAGAGGGGACTGGAATGAGCAGTTCTTC,CASSLDPGRGDWNEQFF
TRBJ1-1,.,.,TRBV9,TGTGCCAGCGGGGGGGACACTGAAGCTTTCTTT,CASGGDTEAFF
TRBJ2-1,TRBD2,.,TRBV7-3,TGTGCCAGCAGCTTTTCAAGCGGGGGGGATGAGCAGTTCTTC,CASSFSSGGDEQFF
TRBJ2-3,.,.,TRBV20-1,TGCAGTGCTACTAGCGAAAACACAGATACGCAGTATTTT,CSATSENTDTQYF
TRBJ2-2,.,.,TRBV27,TGTGCCAGCATGAGGCCAGGGGTGGGCACCGGGGAGCTGTTTTTT,CASMRPGVGTGELFF
TRBJ2-7,.,few,TRBV6-2/TRBV6-3,TGTGCCAGCAGTGAGACCACCTCCTACGAGCAGTACTTC,CASSETTSYEQYF
TRBJ2-1,.,once,TRBV28,TGTGCCAGCAGGGCTCTGACTAGTTACAATGAGCAGTTCTTC,CASRALTSYNEQFF
TRBJ2-3,TRBD2,.,TRBV28,TGTGCCAGCAGTTTCCCAGGGCGGGGGAGCACAGATACGCAGTATTTT,CASSFPGRGSTDTQYF